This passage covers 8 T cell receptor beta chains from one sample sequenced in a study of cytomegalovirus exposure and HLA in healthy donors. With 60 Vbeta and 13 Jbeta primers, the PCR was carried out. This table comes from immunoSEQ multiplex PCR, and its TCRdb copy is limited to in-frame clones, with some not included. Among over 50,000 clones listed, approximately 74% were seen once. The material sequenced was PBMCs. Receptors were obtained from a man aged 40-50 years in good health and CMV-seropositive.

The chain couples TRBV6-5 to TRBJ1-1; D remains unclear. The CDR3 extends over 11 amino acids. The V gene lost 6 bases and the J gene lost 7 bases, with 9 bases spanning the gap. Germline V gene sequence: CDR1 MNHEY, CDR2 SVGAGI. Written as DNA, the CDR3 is TGTGCCAGCAGGACACGGTTTGAAGCTTTCTTT. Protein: CASRTRFEAFF.

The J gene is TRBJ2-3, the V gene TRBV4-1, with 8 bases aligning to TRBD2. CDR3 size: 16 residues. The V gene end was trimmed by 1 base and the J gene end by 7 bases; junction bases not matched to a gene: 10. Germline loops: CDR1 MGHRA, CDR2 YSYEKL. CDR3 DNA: TGCGCCAGCAGCCAAGCGGTCGGGGGGGGGACCTATACGCAGTATTTT. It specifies CASSQAVGGGTYTQYF.

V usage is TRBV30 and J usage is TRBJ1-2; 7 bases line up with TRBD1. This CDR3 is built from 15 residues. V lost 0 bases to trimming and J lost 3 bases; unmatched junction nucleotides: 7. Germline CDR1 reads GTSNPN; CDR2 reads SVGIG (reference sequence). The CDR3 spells CAWSVPDRRYYGYTF. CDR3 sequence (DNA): TGTGCCTGGAGTGTACCGGACAGGAGATACTATGGCTACACCTTC. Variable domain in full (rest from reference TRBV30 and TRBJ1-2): SQTIHQWPATLVQPVGSPLSLECTVEGTSNPNLYWYRQAAGRGLQLLFYSVGIGQISSEVPQNLSASRPQDRQFILSSKKLLLSDSGFYLCAWSVPDRRYYGYTFGSGTRLTVV.

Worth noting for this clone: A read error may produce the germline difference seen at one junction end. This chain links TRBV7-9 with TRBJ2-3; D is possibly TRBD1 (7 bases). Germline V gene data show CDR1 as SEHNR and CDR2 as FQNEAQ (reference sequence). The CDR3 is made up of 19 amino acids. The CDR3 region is CSSSFPTGRHAGSTDTQYF. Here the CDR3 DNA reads TGTTCCAGCAGTTTCCCGACAGGGAGGCATGCAGGTTCCACAGATACGCAGTATTTT.

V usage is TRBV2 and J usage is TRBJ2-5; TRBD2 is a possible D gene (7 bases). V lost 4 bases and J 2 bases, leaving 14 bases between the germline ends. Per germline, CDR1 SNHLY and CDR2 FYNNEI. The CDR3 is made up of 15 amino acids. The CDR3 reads CASSVRGGGQETQYF. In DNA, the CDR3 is TGTGCCAGCAGTGTCAGGGGAGGGGGTCAAGAGACCCAGTACTTC.

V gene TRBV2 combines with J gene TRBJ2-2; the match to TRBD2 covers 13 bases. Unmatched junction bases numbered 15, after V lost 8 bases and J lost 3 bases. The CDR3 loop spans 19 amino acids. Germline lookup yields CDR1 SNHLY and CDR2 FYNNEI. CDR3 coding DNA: TGTGCCAGCCGTTCTGATAGGACTAGCGGGAGAGGGGACACCGGGGAGCTGTTTTTT. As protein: CASRSDRTSGRGDTGELFF.

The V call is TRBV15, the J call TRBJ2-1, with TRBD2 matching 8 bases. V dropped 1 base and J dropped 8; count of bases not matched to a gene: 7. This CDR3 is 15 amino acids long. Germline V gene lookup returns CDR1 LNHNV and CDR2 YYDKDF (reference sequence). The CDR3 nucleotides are TGTGCCACCAGCAGAGCGAGCGGGAGTTATTATGAGCAGTTCTTC. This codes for CATSRASGSYYEQFF.

CDR3: CASSPDRGRDTQYF. CDR3 DNA: TGTGCCAGCAGTCCCGACAGGGGGCGTGATACGCAGTATTTT. The chain links TRBV2 to TRBJ2-3, with 10 bases that match TRBD1. V lost 5 bases to trimming and J lost 6 bases; unmatched junction nucleotides: 5. Germline CDR1 SNHLY, CDR2 FYNNEI. The CDR3 totals 14 residues.